The 21 T cell receptor beta chains given below trace back to one sample, sequenced in a study of beta chain features in type 1 diabetes. Overall study results and limits: TCRB CDR3s were moderately but significantly shorter in Type 1 diabetes patients in all four CD4+ subsets.

Reverse transcribing all isolated RNA meant expressed TCRB transcripts were sequenced. Clones were read by immunoSEQ multiplex PCR, and TCRdb kept only the in-frame ones, dropping some. The data hold about 710,000 clones, with over 12% observed a single time. The antigens these receptors bind are not known. The sequenced sample was naive CD4+ T cells from blood. The receptors were sampled from a man between 18 and 35 years old with type 1 diabetes.

The rearrangement joins TRBV7-2 to TRBJ2-1; D is undetermined. Trimming took off 1 base at V and 5 bases at J, with 6 bases between the two ends. Germline V gives CDR1 SGHTA, CDR2 FQGNSA. The CDR3 runs to 13 residues. In DNA form, the CDR3 reads TGTGCCAGCAGCTTAGGGCGGAACAATGAGCAGTTCTTC. This encodes CASSLGRNNEQFF.

This clone was found a few times. This rearrangement joins TRBV9 to TRBJ2-1; TRBD1 aligns across 11 bases. Germline assignment: CDR1 SGDLS and CDR2 YYNGEE. V lost 4 bases to trimming and J lost 8 bases; unmatched junction nucleotides: 8. The CDR3 totals 15 residues. The DNA for the CDR3 is TGTGCCAGCAGCCCCCAAGGACAGGGGGCGTATGAGCAGTTCTTC. Protein sequence: CASSPQGQGAYEQFF.

This clone has a handful of counts. V and J are TRBV28 and TRBJ2-7, with a tentative D call TRBD1 (8 bases). V lost 6 bases to trimming and J lost 6 bases, with 21 bases between them. The CDR3 is 15 residues long. The germline gives CDR1 MDHEN, CDR2 SYDVKM. CDR3 coding DNA: TGTGCCAGCAGCTCGAGCGGGACAGGAGTATTCGAGCAGTACTTC. Its protein is CASSSSGTGVFEQYF.

The chain employs TRBV2 and TRBJ1-5, with D possibly TRBD1 on 5 matching bases. V was cut by 7 bases and J by 0 bases, with 16 bases left in between. Per the germline V gene, CDR1 is SNHLY and CDR2 is FYNNEI. The CDR3 is 16 residues long. The CDR3 bases are TGTGCCAGCAAAATCGACAGAGCTATTAGCAATCAGCCCCAGCATTTT. Protein product: CASKIDRAISNQPQHF. The full variable domain, with the rest looked up from reference TRBV2 and TRBJ1-5, is EPEVTQTPSHQVTQMGQEVILRCVPISNHLYFYWYRQILGQKVEFLVSFYNNEISEKSEIFDDQFSVERPDGSNFTLKIRSTKLEDSAMYFCASKIDRAISNQPQHFGDGTRLSIL.

A word on this clone: The same CDR3 arises from other DNA sequences in this sample as well. CDR3 nucleotides: TGTGCCTGGAGTGTTGGGGGGAATCAGCCCCAGCATTTT. Its translation is CAWSVGGNQPQHF. The chain joins TRBV30 to TRBJ1-5; D perhaps matches TRBD1 (5 bases). V lost 0 bases and J lost 4, with 7 bases in between. Germline assignment: CDR1 GTSNPN and CDR2 SVGIG (reference sequence). The CDR3 length is 13 residues. Full variable domain (remainder filled in from reference TRBV30 and TRBJ1-5): SQTIHQWPATLVQPVGSPLSLECTVEGTSNPNLYWYRQAAGRGLQLLFYSVGIGQISSEVPQNLSASRPQDRQFILSSKKLLLSDSGFYLCAWSVGGNQPQHFGDGTRLSIL.

This clone was observed a few times. The chain joins TRBV14 to TRBJ2-5; D uncertain. The CDR3 runs to 14 residues. V gave up 3 bases and J gave up 2 bases, with 10 bases separating them. Germline CDR1 reads SGHDN; CDR2 reads FVKESK. This chain's CDR3 is CASSHTALQETQYF. For the CDR3, the DNA is TGTGCCAGCAGCCATACGGCCTTACAAGAGACCCAGTACTTC.

The chain recombines TRBV5-6 with TRBJ2-5; D is possibly TRBD1 (5 bases). Trimming shortened V by 10 bases and J by 1 base, and 20 bases separated the two germline ends. The CDR3 is 15 residues long. The V gene's germline CDR1 is SGHDT and CDR2 YYEEEE. The CDR3 here is CASSGNRDFQETQYF. DNA of the CDR3: TGTGCCTCCTCAGGGAACCGAGACTTCCAAGAGACCCAGTACTTC.

The V gene is TRBV14, the J gene TRBJ2-3; D is unresolved. Per the germline V gene, CDR1 is SGHDN and CDR2 is FVKESK. The CDR3 is 12 amino acids. V lost 1 base and J lost 4, with 3 bases in between. As DNA, the CDR3 is TGTGCCAGCAGCCAAGTCCCAGATACGCAGTATTTT. This encodes CASSQVPDTQYF.

This clone was seen more than once but under ten times. The chain carries TRBV9 and TRBJ2-6; 10 positions agree with TRBD1. This CDR3 region has 20 residues. Trimming removed 3 bases from V and 1 base from J; junction bases left unmatched: 13. CDR1 is SGDLS and CDR2 is YYNGEE in the germline V gene. CDR3 nucleotide sequence: TGTGCCAGCAGCGCCGCCGGGTGGGGACAGGGGAGGTCTGGGGCCAACGTCCTGACTTTC. Translated: CASSAAGWGQGRSGANVLTF.

This clone has a handful of counts. The chain recombines TRBV23-1 with TRBJ1-1; no clear D. TRBV23-1 is an ORF; its function is uncertain. The CDR3 covers 14 residues. V lost 3 bases, J lost 5 bases, and 13 bases lay in between. CDR3 protein: CASSHWHRRTEAFF. The CDR3 DNA reads as TGCGCCAGCAGTCATTGGCACCGACGGACTGAAGCTTTCTTT.

The chain carries TRBV27 and TRBJ2-7, with D possibly matching TRBD2 (5 bases). V dropped 0 bases and J dropped 3 bases, with 12 bases sitting between them. CDR1 is MNHEY, CDR2 SMNVEV, per germline (reference sequence). The CDR3 covers 15 residues. CDR3 amino acids: CASSLSGGGVYEQYF. The CDR3 DNA is TGTGCCAGCAGTTTATCCGGAGGTGGAGTCTACGAGCAGTACTTC.

This sequence joins TRBV7-8 and TRBJ2-7; 7 bases map to TRBD2. The V gene end was trimmed by 4 bases and the J gene end by 8 bases; junction bases not matched to a gene: 8. The CDR3 extends over 13 amino acids. CDR1 is SGHVS, CDR2 FQNEAQ, per germline. The CDR3 bases are TGTGCCAGCAGCTCCAGACTAGCTCTAAAGCAGTACTTC. Translation: CASSSRLALKQYF.

This clone showed up just a few times. V gene TRBV2 combines with J gene TRBJ2-5; 8 bases line up with TRBD2. Germline CDR1 reads SNHLY; CDR2 reads FYNNEI. This CDR3 has 15 residues. J lost 2 bases, V lost 7 bases, and 9 bases had no gene match. CDR3 sequence: CASTRPSGGQETQYF. CDR3 DNA: TGTGCCAGCACCCGGCCCAGCGGGGGACAAGAGACCCAGTACTTC. The full variable domain, its missing parts supplied by reference TRBV2 and TRBJ2-5, is EPEVTQTPSHQVTQMGQEVILRCVPISNHLYFYWYRQILGQKVEFLVSFYNNEISEKSEIFDDQFSVERPDGSNFTLKIRSTKLEDSAMYFCASTRPSGGQETQYFGPGTRLLVL.

The rearrangement joins TRBV28 to TRBJ2-7; 9 bases fit TRBD1. Unmatched junction bases numbered 5, after V lost 5 bases and J lost 0 bases. The CDR3 spans 15 residues. Per the germline V gene, CDR1 is MDHEN and CDR2 is SYDVKM. CDR3 coding DNA: TGTGCCAGCAGTCTGACAGGGGGAGTCTCCTACGAGCAGTACTTC. This encodes CASSLTGGVSYEQYF.

The chain couples TRBV29-1 to TRBJ2-5; a weak D match, TRBD1 (6 bases). V was pared by 4 bases and J by 2 bases, with 8 bases between. The CDR3 contains 12 residues. Germline values: CDR1 SQVTM, CDR2 ANQGSEA. The CDR3: CSVARGQETQYF. The CDR3 coding sequence is TGCAGCGTTGCCAGGGGACAAGAGACCCAGTACTTC.

The chain uses TRBV6-1 and TRBJ2-7; the D gene could be TRBD1 or TRBD2 (5 bases each). V was clipped by 2 bases and J by 0 bases, with 23 bases between them. The CDR3 runs 19 residues. CDR1 MNHNS and CDR2 SASEGT come from the germline V gene. This CDR3 is CASSEPFLKWGMSSYEQYF. The CDR3 coding sequence is TGTGCCAGCAGTGAACCATTCCTCAAGTGGGGGATGAGCTCCTACGAGCAGTACTTC.

This clone was found a few times. This sequence joins TRBV28 and TRBJ2-1; 8 bases are shared with TRBD2. V shed 2 bases, J shed 2 bases, and the junction held 2 bases outside the gene matches. The germline gives CDR1 MDHEN, CDR2 SYDVKM. This CDR3 region has 15 residues. CDR3 coding DNA: TGTGCCAGCAGTTTAGCGGGGGGCACCTACAATGAGCAGTTCTTC. Translated, it gives CASSLAGGTYNEQFF.

V and J are TRBV2 and TRBJ1-4; the D is unclear. Germline CDR1 SNHLY, CDR2 FYNNEI. The CDR3 is 15 amino acids. Trimming cost V 4 bases and J 7 bases, with 16 bases left between them. This CDR3 reads CASSGRPSRGEKLFF. CDR3 DNA sequence: TGTGCCAGCAGTGGTCGACCCTCTCGAGGTGAAAAACTGTTTTTT.

This chain uses TRBV2 with TRBJ1-2; D is uncertain. The CDR3 totals 15 residues. Looked up from germline, CDR1 is SNHLY and CDR2 is FYNNEI. V lost 0 bases and J 5 bases, leaving 13 bases between the germline ends. The DNA for the CDR3 is TGTGCCAGCAGTGAAGCGTCAGCTGACATTTATGGCTACACCTTC. Translated: CASSEASADIYGYTF. Drawing the rest from reference TRBV2 and TRBJ1-2, the complete variable domain is EPEVTQTPSHQVTQMGQEVILRCVPISNHLYFYWYRQILGQKVEFLVSFYNNEISEKSEIFDDQFSVERPDGSNFTLKIRSTKLEDSAMYFCASSEASADIYGYTFGSGTRLTVV.

Only a few counts were recorded for this clone. The rearrangement links TRBV20-1 to TRBJ2-7; maybe TRBD1 (6 bases). The CDR3 consists of 11 residues. V was cut by 6 bases and J by 7 bases, with 13 bases left in between. Looked up from germline, CDR1 is DFQATT and CDR2 is SNEGSKA (reference sequence). The CDR3 sequence is CSARNREEQYF. The CDR3 region has the DNA TGCAGTGCCCGGAACAGGGAGGAGCAGTACTTC.

V and J are TRBV30 and TRBJ1-2, with D possibly matching TRBD1 (6 bases). The CDR3 has 13 residues. V lost 7 bases to trimming and J lost 8 bases, with 20 bases between them. Germline V gene data show CDR1 as GTSNPN and CDR2 as SVGIG (reference sequence). For the CDR3, the DNA is TGTGCCTTACGGACAGCCGAAGGGAGGGGCTACACCTTC. Translating gives CALRTAEGRGYTF.